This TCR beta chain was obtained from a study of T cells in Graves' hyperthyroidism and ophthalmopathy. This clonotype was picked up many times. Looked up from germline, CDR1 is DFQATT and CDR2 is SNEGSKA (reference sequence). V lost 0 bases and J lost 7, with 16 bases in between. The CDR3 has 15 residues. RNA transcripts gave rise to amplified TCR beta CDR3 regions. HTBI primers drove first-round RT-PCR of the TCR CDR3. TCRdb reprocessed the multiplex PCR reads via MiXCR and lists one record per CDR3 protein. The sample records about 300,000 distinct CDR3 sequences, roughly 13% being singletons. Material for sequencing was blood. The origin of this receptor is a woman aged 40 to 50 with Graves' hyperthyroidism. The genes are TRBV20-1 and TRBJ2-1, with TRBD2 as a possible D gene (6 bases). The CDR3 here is CSARDIISGGNEQFF. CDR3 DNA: TGCAGTGCTAGAGATATCATTAGCGGAGGGAATGAGCAGTTCTTC.